This T cell receptor beta chain was found in a study of cytomegalovirus exposure and HLA in healthy donors. Germline CDR1 and CDR2: SGHRS and YFSETQ. Trimming at V came to 1 base and at J to 0 bases, leaving 5 bases not matched to a gene. This CDR3 comprises 18 residues. The PCR was carried out with 60 Vbeta primers and 13 Jbeta primers. Data came from immunoSEQ multiplex PCR; TCRdb stores just in-frame clones and leaves some out. The data contain roughly 130,000 clones, roughly 78% of them singletons. The clonotype comes from a man between 25 and 39 years old in good health and CMV-seronegative. The chain carries TRBV5-1 and TRBJ2-2; 11 nucleotides agree with TRBD2. The sample was PBMCs. The CDR3 region is CASSLIGTSGPNTGELFF. Written as DNA, the CDR3 is TGCGCCAGCAGCTTGATAGGGACTAGCGGACCGAACACCGGGGAGCTGTTTTTT.